The 25 T cell receptor beta chains in this list originate from one sample, sequenced in a study of Ad26.COV2.S vaccination and SARS-CoV-2 variants. Generated by immunoSEQ multiplex PCR, the TCRdb table keeps only in-frame clones and is missing some. The table includes around 300,000 clones, around 90% detected once. Treatment noted: about 20 received Ad26.COV2.S at low or high dose, single or two shots; several received placebo; per-sample allocation not given. At day 63 after the first vaccine or placebo injection, samples were drawn. The sequenced sample was peripheral blood, obtained in a trial of Ad26.COV2.S vaccine versus placebo. Receptors were obtained from a person between 18 and 59 years old who received the Ad26.COV2.S COVID-19 vaccine or a placebo.

J is TRBJ1-2 and V is TRBV6-6, with a weak D call TRBD1 (6 bases). Germline CDR1 is MNHNY and CDR2 is SVGAGI (reference sequence). This CDR3 comprises 13 residues. Trimming left V 7 bases short and J 6 bases short, with 15 bases between. CDR3 amino acids: CASKFGGRHGYTF. For the CDR3, the DNA is TGTGCCAGCAAATTCGGGGGGCGGCATGGCTACACCTTC.

The J gene is TRBJ1-3, the V gene TRBV19; a possible D gene is TRBD1 (6 bases). Trimming removed 6 bases from V and 3 bases from J, with 21 bases in between. Germline lookup yields CDR1 LNHDA and CDR2 SQIVND (reference sequence). The CDR3 contains 17 residues. CDR3 residues: CASSPVRLRDNGNTIYF. The CDR3 nucleotides read TGTGCCAGTAGCCCCGTCCGTTTGAGGGACAATGGAAACACCATATATTTT.

The chain carries TRBV19 and TRBJ1-5, with D unclear. Germline CDR1 LNHDA, CDR2 SQIVND (reference sequence). V was clipped by 6 bases and J by 5 bases, with 11 bases between them. This CDR3 has 13 amino acids. The CDR3 DNA is TGTGCCAGTAGCCCTGGGAGGGATCAGCCCCAGCATTTT. It translates to CASSPGRDQPQHF.

This clone was seen only a few times. The rearrangement joins TRBV30 to TRBJ1-3; the D is unclear. V shed 1 base and J shed 7 bases, with 14 bases lying between them. The germline V gene has CDR1 GTSNPN and CDR2 SVGIG (reference sequence). The CDR3 has 14 residues. The CDR3 spells CAWSAFLKRNTIYF. The CDR3, as DNA: TGTGCCTGGAGTGCCTTCCTAAAGAGGAACACCATATATTTT.

The genes are TRBV4-1 and TRBJ1-1; D is possibly TRBD1 (6 bases). The CDR3 loop spans 16 amino acids. Germline V gene data show CDR1 as MGHRA and CDR2 as YSYEKL. Trimming left V 1 base short and J 2 bases short, with 14 bases between. CDR3 sequence reads: CASSQVSGQTNTEAFF. The CDR3 DNA reads TGCGCCAGCAGCCAAGTCTCAGGACAGACAAACACTGAAGCTTTCTTT.

The table lists this clone with a count of one. This chain connects TRBV6-6 to TRBJ1-1; unclear D gene. From germline, CDR1 is MNHNY and CDR2 SVGAGI (reference sequence). This CDR3 spans 14 amino acids. V was cut by 2 bases and J by 3 bases, with 10 bases left in between. The DNA for the CDR3 is TGTGCCAGCAGTTACGGAGGGAGGGACACTGAAGCTTTCTTT. This encodes CASSYGGRDTEAFF.

V usage is TRBV14 and J usage is TRBJ1-2; 7 bases map to TRBD1. The V gene's germline CDR1 is SGHDN and CDR2 FVKESK. The CDR3 length is 14 residues. Trimming took 1 base from V and 8 from J; bases not matched to a gene: 7. The CDR3 coding sequence is TGTGCCAGCAGCCAAGTGGGTACAGGGGAAGGCTACACCTTC. Translating gives CASSQVGTGEGYTF.

The chain has TRBV5-1 and TRBJ1-3; D is ambiguous. V lost 2 bases to trimming and J lost 2 bases, with 5 bases between them. Germline lookup yields CDR1 SGHRS and CDR2 YFSETQ. The CDR3 runs to 13 residues. For the CDR3, the DNA is TGCGCCAGCAGCTTACAGCCTGGAAACACCATATATTTT. It encodes CASSLQPGNTIYF.

This rearrangement joins TRBV7-8 to TRBJ2-2; 9 positions agree with TRBD1. Germline-derived CDR1 and CDR2 are SGHVS and FQNEAQ. V lost 11 bases and J lost 2; bases outside the gene matches: 6. CDR3 length: 14 residues. The CDR3 sequence: CAGGQGFNTGELFF. CDR3 nucleotides: TGTGCCGGAGGACAGGGGTTTAACACCGGGGAGCTGTTTTTT.

CDR3: CASSPGLAGGIGETQYF. The DNA for the CDR3 is TGTGCCAGCAGTCCAGGACTAGCGGGGGGTATTGGGGAGACCCAGTACTTC. The genes are TRBV7-2 and TRBJ2-5; 14 bases agree with TRBD2. This CDR3 spans 17 amino acids. V lost 6 bases, J lost 5 bases, and 11 bases stayed unmatched. Germline V lookup: CDR1 SGHTA, CDR2 FQGNSA. The entire variable domain, with the rest obtained from reference TRBV7-2 and TRBJ2-5, is as follows: GAGVSQSPSNKVTEKGKDVELRCDPISGHTALYWYRQSLGQGLEFLIYFQGNSAPDKSGLPSDRFSAERTGGSVSTLTIQRTQQEDSAVYLCASSPGLAGGIGETQYFGPGTRLLVL.

The chain recombines TRBV28 with TRBJ1-2, with 7 bases matching TRBD1. Germline V CDR1 and CDR2: MDHEN, SYDVKM. The CDR3 covers 13 residues. J gave up 8 bases and V 5 bases, and 8 bases lay outside the gene matches. The CDR3 region has the DNA TGTGCCAGCAGTCCCCGGACAGGCGGGGGCTACACCTTC. Amino acids: CASSPRTGGGYTF.

V usage is TRBV9 and J usage is TRBJ2-7; possible D gene TRBD2, 6 bases. CDR1 is SGDLS, CDR2 YYNGEE, per germline. Deletions cut 2 bases from V and 6 bases from J, with 15 bases between. The CDR3 contains 14 residues. DNA of the CDR3: TGTGCCAGCAGCGTCGGGACTTCCTCTGGCGAGCAGTACTTC. It yields the protein CASSVGTSSGEQYF.

This clone has only one observation. The genes are TRBV27 and TRBJ1-1, with D unresolved. The length of the CDR3 is 14 residues. CDR1 MNHEY and CDR2 SMNVEV come from the germline V gene (reference sequence). V was clipped by 1 base and J by 0 bases, with 6 bases between them. DNA for the CDR3: TGTGCCAGCAGTTTATACAGTATGAACACTGAAGCTTTCTTT. This gives the protein CASSLYSMNTEAFF.

The chain joins TRBV12-3 or TRBV12-4 to TRBJ2-3; D is tentatively TRBD1 or TRBD2 (5 bases each). Trimming cost V 11 bases and J 0 bases, with 12 bases left between them. CDR3 length: 13 amino acids. The CDR3 DNA reads as TGTGCCGCCCGGGACGGAAGCACAGATACGCAGTATTTT. Its protein is CAARDGSTDTQYF.

The rearrangement uses TRBV7-9 and TRBJ1-1, with D perhaps TRBD1 (5 bases). The CDR3 is made up of 14 amino acids. CDR1 and CDR2 (germline): SEHNR, FQNEAQ (reference sequence). Between the trimmed V and J ends, which lost 8 bases and 1 base, there was a span of 14 bases. Written as DNA, the CDR3 is TGTGCCAGCGATTACGGGGCACCGAACACTGAAGCTTTCTTT. It specifies CASDYGAPNTEAFF.

The V call is TRBV7-2, the J call TRBJ2-3; weak D call: TRBD2 (7 bases). V lost 5 bases and J 6 bases, leaving 21 bases between the germline ends. Germline V gene data show CDR1 as SGHTA and CDR2 as FQGNSA. The CDR3 contains 16 residues. The CDR3 nucleotides are TGTGCCAGCAGCCCAGGGGCGGGAGTTTGGGGTGATACGCAGTATTTT. Residues: CASSPGAGVWGDTQYF. The full variable domain, in which reference TRBV7-2 and TRBJ2-3 provide the parts outside the CDR3, is GAGVSQSPSNKVTEKGKDVELRCDPISGHTALYWYRQSLGQGLEFLIYFQGNSAPDKSGLPSDRFSAERTGGSVSTLTIQRTQQEDSAVYLCASSPGAGVWGDTQYFGPGTRLTVL.

This clone turned up a few times. The rearrangement joins TRBV2 to TRBJ2-5; the D gene is possibly TRBD2 (6 bases). Per germline, CDR1 SNHLY and CDR2 FYNNEI. CDR3 length equals 14 residues. V shed 1 base and J shed 0 bases, with 6 bases lying between them. CDR3 in DNA: TGTGCCAGCAGTGAAGGGACTAACCAAGAGACCCAGTACTTC. Its translation is CASSEGTNQETQYF. Variable domain in full (rest from reference TRBV2 and TRBJ2-5): EPEVTQTPSHQVTQMGQEVILRCVPISNHLYFYWYRQILGQKVEFLVSFYNNEISEKSEIFDDQFSVERPDGSNFTLKIRSTKLEDSAMYFCASSEGTNQETQYFGPGTRLLVL.

This rearrangement joins TRBV19 to TRBJ1-2; D might be TRBD1 (6 bases). The CDR3 length is 14 residues. Germline V gene lookup returns CDR1 LNHDA and CDR2 SQIVND (reference sequence). Deletions cut 7 bases from V and 5 bases from J, with 17 bases between. The CDR3 coding sequence is TGTGCCAGTAAGGGGGGCTTAGAAATTTATGGCTACACCTTC. Translated: CASKGGLEIYGYTF.

In nucleotides, the CDR3 is TGTGCCAGCAGTGAAGGGGACATTGGAAACACCATATATTTT. This encodes CASSEGDIGNTIYF. The V gene is TRBV2, the J gene TRBJ1-3; D perhaps matches TRBD1 (6 bases). The CDR3 loop spans 14 amino acids. Trimming cost V 1 base and J 3 bases, with 7 bases left between them. Germline V gives CDR1 SNHLY, CDR2 FYNNEI.

The gene calls are TRBV9 and TRBJ2-5; 12 positions match TRBD2. J gave up 5 bases and V 0 bases, and 11 bases lay outside the gene matches. The CDR3 runs 18 residues. Germline loops: CDR1 SGDLS, CDR2 YYNGEE. The CDR3 region has the DNA TGTGCCAGCAGCGTAGGGGCTAGCGGGAGGGCCTTAGGTGAGACCCAGTACTTC. This codes for CASSVGASGRALGETQYF.

The chain recombines TRBV5-1 with TRBJ1-1, with D perhaps matching TRBD1 (6 bases). V was trimmed by 4 bases and J by 3 bases, leaving 13 bases between them. Germline CDR1 and CDR2: SGHRS and YFSETQ. CDR3 length equals 14 residues. CDR3 bases: TGCGCCAGCAGCGGGGAACAGGGATACACTGAAGCTTTCTTT. Its translation is CASSGEQGYTEAFF.

The V gene is TRBV9, the J gene TRBJ2-4; TRBD1 agrees at 7 bases. V lost 0 bases, J lost 6 bases, and 6 bases stayed unmatched. Germline CDR1 is SGDLS and CDR2 is YYNGEE. The CDR3 is 15 residues long. As DNA, the CDR3 is TGTGCCAGCAGCGTAGAGGGGACAGATCTAAACATTCAGTACTTC. As protein: CASSVEGTDLNIQYF.

This rearrangement joins TRBV24-1 to TRBJ1-4, with D possibly TRBD1 on 6 matching bases. Trimming shortened V by 0 bases and J by 7 bases, and 14 bases separated the two germline ends. The CDR3 sequence is 16 residues long. Per the germline V gene, CDR1 is KGHDR and CDR2 is SFDVKD. This CDR3 is CATSDLGTSSGEKLFF. CDR3 nucleotides: TGTGCCACCAGTGATTTGGGGACATCGTCTGGTGAAAAACTGTTTTTT.

In this sample, this clone turned up a few times. This chain connects TRBV7-6 to TRBJ1-6; TRBD1 aligns across 7 bases. Germline lookup yields CDR1 SGHVS and CDR2 FNYEAQ. The CDR3 is 19 residues long. V lost 4 bases and J lost 0; bases outside the gene matches: 12. Here the CDR3 DNA reads TGTGCCAGCAGCTCTAGTCGGACAGGACCAAGCTCCTATAATTCACCCCTCCACTTT. This translates into CASSSSRTGPSSYNSPLHF.

The CDR3 protein is CASSNPAGGFIPNTGELFF. CDR3 DNA sequence: TGTGCCAGCAGCAACCCAGCGGGGGGGTTCATTCCGAACACCGGGGAGCTGTTTTTT. This chain joins TRBV21-1 and TRBJ2-2; TRBD2 is the table's D call and was not checked against the DNA. TRBV21-1 is recorded as a pseudogene. This CDR3 contains 19 residues.